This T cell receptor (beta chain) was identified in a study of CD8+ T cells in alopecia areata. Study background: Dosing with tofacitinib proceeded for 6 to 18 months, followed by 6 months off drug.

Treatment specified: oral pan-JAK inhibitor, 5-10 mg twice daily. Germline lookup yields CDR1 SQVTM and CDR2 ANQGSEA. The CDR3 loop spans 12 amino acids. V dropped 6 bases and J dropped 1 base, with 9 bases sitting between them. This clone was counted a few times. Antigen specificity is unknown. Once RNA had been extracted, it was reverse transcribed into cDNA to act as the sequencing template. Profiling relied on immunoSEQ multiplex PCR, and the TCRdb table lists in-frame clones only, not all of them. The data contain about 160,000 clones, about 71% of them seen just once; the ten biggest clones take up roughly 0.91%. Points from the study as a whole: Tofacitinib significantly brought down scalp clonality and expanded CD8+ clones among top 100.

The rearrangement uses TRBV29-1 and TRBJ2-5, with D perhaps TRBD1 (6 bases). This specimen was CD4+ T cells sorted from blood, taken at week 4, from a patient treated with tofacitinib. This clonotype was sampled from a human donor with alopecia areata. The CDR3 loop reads CSVGQTQETQYF. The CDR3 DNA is TGCAGCGTAGGACAGACCCAAGAGACCCAGTACTTC.